One sample yielded the 18 T cell receptor beta chains listed below, sequenced in a study of cytomegalovirus exposure and HLA in healthy donors. Using immunoSEQ multiplex PCR, the repertoire was profiled, and TCRdb retains in-frame clones only, with some absent. The sample records around 250,000 clones, 90% being singletons. Material: PBMCs. These receptors were collected from a young woman in good health and CMV-seronegative.

The rearrangement uses TRBV5-1 and TRBJ2-7; 10 nucleotides agree with TRBD1. The germline gives CDR1 SGHRS, CDR2 YFSETQ. V was pared by 4 bases and J by 6 bases, with 7 bases of the junction left unmatched. The CDR3 sequence is 14 residues long. Written as DNA, the CDR3 is TGCGCCAGCAGCCACCGACAGGGGGCAAGCGAGCAGTACTTC. This sequence encodes CASSHRQGASEQYF.

This clone came up once. The chain links TRBV18 to TRBJ1-2; TRBD1 matches at 7 bases. Germline assignment: CDR1 KGHSH and CDR2 LQKENI. V was clipped by 2 bases and J by 8 bases; unmatched bases: 5. This CDR3 region has 13 residues. The CDR3 sequence: CASSPGDSRGYTF. In DNA form, the CDR3 reads TGTGCCAGCTCACCAGGGGACAGCCGGGGCTACACCTTC.

The chain links TRBV27 to TRBJ1-6; no clear D gene. The V and J ends lost 5 bases and 7 bases respectively, with 15 bases between them. The CDR3 consists of 15 residues. Germline V gene data show CDR1 as MNHEY and CDR2 as SMNVEV (reference sequence). The CDR3 DNA sequence: TGTGCCAGCAGTAATGACACGCTCCGAAATTCACCCCTCCACTTT. It yields the protein CASSNDTLRNSPLHF.

The V call is TRBV14, the J call TRBJ1-2, with 11 bases identical to TRBD1. Trimming took 1 base from V and 5 from J; bases not matched to a gene: 3. Germline CDR1 SGHDN, CDR2 FVKESK. The CDR3 has 15 residues. The CDR3 DNA is TGTGCCAGCAGCCAAGGGACAGGGGGCGGATATGGCTACACCTTC. Translating it yields CASSQGTGGGYGYTF.

The rearrangement links TRBV30 to TRBJ1-1; D is perhaps TRBD1 (5 bases). Germline lookup yields CDR1 GTSNPN and CDR2 SVGIG (reference sequence). Trimming left V 5 bases short and J 0 bases short, with 10 bases between. The CDR3 contains 13 residues. The CDR3 bases are TGTGCCTGGGTACAGGTACTGAACACTGAAGCTTTCTTT. It specifies CAWVQVLNTEAFF.

This clone was observed a single time. The chain has TRBV29-1 and TRBJ2-3; TRBD1 is a possible D gene (5 bases). V lost 7 bases and J 3 bases, leaving 20 bases between the germline ends. Germline V lookup: CDR1 SQVTM, CDR2 ANQGSEA. CDR3 length: 15 residues. The CDR3 reads CSGYLGPSGTDTQYF. DNA for the CDR3: TGCAGCGGATACTTGGGGCCGAGTGGGACAGATACGCAGTATTTT.

This chain links TRBV6-5 with TRBJ2-7, with 7 bases aligning to TRBD1. The germline V gene has CDR1 MNHEY and CDR2 SVGAGI. The CDR3 sequence is 14 residues long. Trimming took 0 bases from V and 3 from J; bases not matched to a gene: 2. CDR3 in DNA: TGTGCCAGCAGTTACTCAGGGACAGTCTACGAGCAGTACTTC. This translates into CASSYSGTVYEQYF.

The CDR3 DNA follows: TGTGCCAGCAGGGGGACAGTTAAGGATTCACCCCTCCACTTT. Encoded protein: CASRGTVKDSPLHF. The chain is built from TRBV2 and TRBJ1-6, with TRBD1 matching 7 bases. CDR3 length: 14 amino acids. Per germline, CDR1 SNHLY and CDR2 FYNNEI. J lost 8 bases, V lost 6 bases, and 7 bases had no gene match.

The rearrangement uses TRBV10-3 and TRBJ1-6; TRBD1 matches at 8 bases. CDR3 length: 17 residues. Looked up from germline, CDR1 is ENHRY and CDR2 is SYGVKD. After removal of 0 bases from V and 9 bases from J, the junction contained 10 bases not matched to a gene. In nucleotides, the CDR3 is TGTGCCATCAGTGAGTCACCCGGACAGGGTAGGGGTTCACCCCTCCACTTT. Its protein is CAISESPGQGRGSPLHF.

The rearrangement links TRBV7-9 to TRBJ2-7; 10 bases are shared with TRBD1. CDR3 length: 15 residues. J lost 6 bases, V lost 6 bases, and 11 bases had no gene match. Looked up from germline, CDR1 is SEHNR and CDR2 is FQNEAQ (reference sequence). CDR3 sequence (DNA): TGTGCCAGCAGGCGAGCCGGGACAGGGGCCACCGAGCAGTACTTC. It encodes CASRRAGTGATEQYF. Drawing the rest from reference TRBV7-9 and TRBJ2-7, the complete variable domain is DTGVSQNPRHKITKRGQNVTFRCDPISEHNRLYWYRQTLGQGPEFLTYFQNEAQLEKSRLLSDRFSAERPKGSFSTLEIQRTEQGDSAMYLCASRRAGTGATEQYFGPGTRLTVT.

This clone was recorded only once. This chain links TRBV27 with TRBJ2-1; 7 bases line up with TRBD2. CDR3 length: 14 residues. J was trimmed by 6 bases and V by 0 bases; bases with no gene match: 2. Germline-derived CDR1 and CDR2 are MNHEY and SMNVEV (reference sequence). The CDR3 bases are TGTGCCAGCAGTTTATCAGGGAGGGTCAATGAGCAGTTCTTC. It translates to CASSLSGRVNEQFF.

The table lists this clone with a count of one. The V call is TRBV4-3, the J call TRBJ1-4; 8 bases match TRBD1. V shed 2 bases, J shed 2 bases, and the junction held 7 bases outside the gene matches. This CDR3 has 17 residues. CDR1 LGHNA and CDR2 YSLEER come from the germline V gene. Here the CDR3 DNA reads TGCGCCAGCAGCCAATTTCCAGGGGGCACGACTAATGAAAAACTGTTTTTT. Encoded protein: CASSQFPGGTTNEKLFF.

The rearrangement uses TRBV4-1 and TRBJ2-1, with D uncertain. The CDR3 runs 14 residues. Germline lookup yields CDR1 MGHRA and CDR2 YSYEKL. Trimming removed 0 bases at V and 5 bases at J, with 8 bases between. The CDR3 sequence is CASSQDLQNNEQFF. The CDR3 region has the DNA TGCGCCAGCAGCCAAGATTTACAGAACAATGAGCAGTTCTTC.

This chain uses TRBV29-1 with TRBJ2-1; tentative D call: TRBD2 (6 bases). This CDR3 spans 13 amino acids. Germline V lookup: CDR1 SQVTM, CDR2 ANQGSEA. V was shortened by 6 bases and J by 4 bases, with 13 bases between the two germline ends. CDR3 in DNA: TGCAGCGTAGACTGGAGGGGTTACAATGAGCAGTTCTTC. Protein sequence: CSVDWRGYNEQFF.

The genes are TRBV27 and TRBJ2-1; 12 bases line up with TRBD2. Germline CDR1 is MNHEY and CDR2 is SMNVEV (reference sequence). The CDR3 runs to 14 residues. After removal of 5 bases from V and 7 bases from J, the junction contained 3 bases not matched to a gene. CDR3 DNA: TGTGCCAGCAGTCCCGGACTAGCGGGGAATGAGCAGTTCTTC. Its translation is CASSPGLAGNEQFF.

The chain employs TRBV7-6 and TRBJ2-5, with TRBD2 as a possible D gene (5 bases). Deletions cut 4 bases from V and 3 bases from J, with 15 bases between. Germline V gene lookup returns CDR1 SGHVS and CDR2 FNYEAQ. The CDR3 consists of 15 residues. Here the CDR3 reads CASSSLPGTKETQYF. The CDR3 DNA is TGTGCCAGCAGCTCGCTTCCGGGAACCAAAGAGACCCAGTACTTC.

This rearrangement joins TRBV5-1 to TRBJ1-1, with a tentative D call TRBD1 (6 bases). The CDR3 extends over 15 amino acids. Trimming took off 0 bases at V and 13 bases at J, with 22 bases between the two ends. The germline CDR1 and CDR2 sequences are SGHRS and YFSETQ. CDR3 sequence: CASSLDRAMLQRDFF. The CDR3 DNA is TGCGCCAGCAGCTTGGACAGGGCAATGTTACAGCGGGATTTCTTT.

The V and J genes are TRBV28 and TRBJ2-5, with D possibly being TRBD1 (5 bases). The V gene lost 5 bases and the J gene lost 5 bases, with 15 bases spanning the gap. From germline, CDR1 is MDHEN and CDR2 SYDVKM. The CDR3 is 14 residues long. The CDR3 region has the DNA TGTGCCAGCAGTAATCCGGGCGCAGGGGAGACCCAGTACTTC. Its translation: CASSNPGAGETQYF.